Presented here are 28 T cell receptor beta chains from one specimen sequenced in a study of blood T cells in healthy people across ages. PCR was performed a second time for roughly 6 to 12 cycles using a sample-barcoded 5' primer and a J-beta primer mix. TCRdb used MiXCR to reprocess the 5' RACE reads, holding one entry per CDR3 protein. The table includes 1.5 million to 2 million distinct CDR3 sequences, less than 50% detected once. The sequenced material came from blood. The origin of the receptors is a woman in her thirties or forties in good health.

This clonotype showed up just a few times. The chain links TRBV7-8 to TRBJ2-3, with D perhaps matching TRBD2 (5 bases). CDR3 length equals 16 residues. Per germline, CDR1 SGHVS and CDR2 FQNEAQ. Trimming removed 5 bases from V and 6 bases from J, with 21 bases in between. As DNA, the CDR3 is TGTGCCAGCAGCCACGAGGGTGGGAGAATACAGGATACGCAGTATTTT. This codes for CASSHEGGRIQDTQYF.

CDR3 region: CASSQDEGAGYNEQYF. CDR3 nucleotides: TGCGCCAGCAGCCAAGATGAGGGGGCCGGTTACAATGAGCAGTACTTC. The rearrangement links TRBV4-3 to TRBJ2-1; 7 positions match TRBD1. The DNA matches TRBJ2-7 better at its end, which makes the J call doubtful. The CDR3 has 16 amino acids. Germline V lookup: CDR1 LGHNA, CDR2 YSLEER.

The count of this clonotype is one. The chain uses TRBV27 and TRBJ2-1; possible D gene TRBD2, 6 bases. Germline loops: CDR1 MNHEY, CDR2 SMNVEV (reference sequence). The CDR3 spans 15 residues. Trimming cost V 2 bases and J 10 bases, with 18 bases left between them. The CDR3 loop is CASSLIRRGGSEQFF. For the CDR3, the DNA is TGTGCCAGCAGTTTAATCCGGCGGGGTGGTTCGGAGCAGTTCTTC.

The V call is TRBV11-2, the J call TRBJ2-5; 8 bases align to TRBD2. V dropped 4 bases and J dropped 5; count of bases not matched to a gene: 9. The CDR3 loop spans 15 amino acids. Germline lookup yields CDR1 SGHAT and CDR2 FQNNGV. CDR3 coding DNA: TGTGCCAGCAGCTCTCCGGGAGGGCGGGCGGAGACCCAGTACTTC. The encoded protein is CASSSPGGRAETQYF. Combining the CDR3 with reference TRBV11-2 and TRBJ2-5 gives the whole variable domain EAGVAQSPRYKIIEKRQSVAFWCNPISGHATLYWYQQILGQGPKLLIQFQNNGVVDDSQLPKDRFSAERLKGVDSTLKIQPAKLEDSAVYLCASSSPGGRAETQYFGPGTRLLVL.

The V and J genes are TRBV6-6 and TRBJ2-3; 7 nucleotides match TRBD2. The germline V gene has CDR1 MNHNY and CDR2 SVGAGI (reference sequence). The CDR3 is 15 residues long. Germline trimming cut 5 bases from V and 0 bases from J; bases unmatched to any gene: 5. CDR3 in amino acids: CASSLKRGSTDTQYF. The CDR3 nucleotides are TGTGCCAGCAGTCTAAAGCGGGGAAGCACAGATACGCAGTATTTT.

The chain recombines TRBV9 with TRBJ2-4; D is perhaps TRBD1 or TRBD2 (6 bases each). The J call may be faulty, since TRBJ2-7 better matches the DNA end. The germline V gene encodes CDR1 SGDLS and CDR2 YYNGEE. The CDR3 runs to 15 residues. The CDR3 loop is CASSEGGINSYEQYF. CDR3 nucleotide sequence: TGTGCCAGCAGCGAGGGGGGAATTAATTCCTACGAGCAGTACTTC.

The J gene is TRBJ2-7, the V gene TRBV9, with D possibly being TRBD1 or TRBD2 (6 bases each). Trimming removed 0 bases from V and 6 bases from J, with 16 bases in between. This CDR3 region has 15 residues. Germline assignment: CDR1 SGDLS and CDR2 YYNGEE. For the CDR3, the DNA is TGTGCCAGCAGCGTAGAGTGGGGGGCCGCGGTCGAGCAGTACTTC. It yields the protein CASSVEWGAAVEQYF.

This chain joins TRBV4-3 and TRBJ1-4, with D perhaps matching TRBD1 (5 bases). Germline CDR1 and CDR2: LGHNA and YSLEER. Trimming left V 5 bases short and J 3 bases short, with 13 bases between. This CDR3 has 15 amino acids. The CDR3 DNA reads TGCGCCAGCAGCGGAATCGGGGCAGCTAATGAAAAACTGTTTTTT. It yields the protein CASSGIGAANEKLFF.

This clonotype showed up just a few times. This chain links TRBV27 with TRBJ2-7; TRBD1 aligns across 9 bases. The CDR3 runs 16 residues. CDR1 and CDR2 (germline): MNHEY, SMNVEV (reference sequence). V gave up 7 bases and J gave up 2 bases; unmatched junction bases: 12. The CDR3 nucleotides read TGTGCCAGCAAAACGAGGTTGGGACAGGGAACCTACGAGCAGTACTTC. It yields the protein CASKTRLGQGTYEQYF.

The chain couples TRBV28 to TRBJ2-1; 10 bases fit TRBD2. Germline V gives CDR1 MDHEN, CDR2 SYDVKM. The CDR3 runs to 14 residues. The V segment lost 11 bases and the J segment 7 bases; nucleotides outside the gene matches: 11. The CDR3 DNA is TGTGCCGGGGGCGGAGCGGGGGGGCTAAATGAGCAGTTCTTC. Translated: CAGGGAGGLNEQFF.

The chain carries TRBV7-9 and TRBJ2-5, with a weak D call TRBD2 (6 bases). The germline CDR1 and CDR2 sequences are SEHNR and FQNEAQ (reference sequence). The CDR3 length is 12 residues. CDR3: CAGGAEQETQYF. CDR3 DNA sequence: TGTGCTGGAGGGGCAGAGCAAGAGACCCAGTACTTC.

This clonotype was picked up a small number of times. The V call is TRBV20-1, the J call TRBJ2-3; the D is unclear. Germline V lookup: CDR1 DFQATT, CDR2 SNEGSKA (reference sequence). Trimming took 8 bases from V and 4 from J, leaving 13 bases between them. The length of the CDR3 is 12 residues. This CDR3 reads CSPPGGADTQYF. CDR3 DNA sequence: TGCAGTCCCCCAGGTGGGGCAGATACGCAGTATTTT.

The genes are TRBV2 and TRBJ2-1; tentatively, D is TRBD2 (6 bases). The CDR3 consists of 19 residues. Trimming stripped 2 bases from V and 0 bases from J, with 20 bases between. The germline V gene encodes CDR1 SNHLY and CDR2 FYNNEI. CDR3 in DNA: TGTGCCAGCAGTGAATCTTTGCGGGGTGAACTCAGCTCCTACAATGAGCAGTTCTTC. Protein sequence: CASSESLRGELSSYNEQFF.

The V call is TRBV28, the J call TRBJ1-6, with 10 bases aligning to TRBD1. In germline, CDR1 is MDHEN, CDR2 SYDVKM. V lost 6 bases, J lost 3 bases, and 5 bases stayed unmatched. CDR3 length equals 16 residues. CDR3 loop: CASRRQGAIYNSPLHF. The CDR3 region has the DNA TGTGCCAGCAGACGACAGGGGGCGATCTATAATTCACCCCTCCACTTT.

A few counts support this clonotype. The rearrangement joins TRBV11-3 to TRBJ2-1; 11 bases fit TRBD1. The germline CDR1 and CDR2 sequences are SGHNT and YENEEA. This CDR3 has 15 residues. The J segment lost 8 bases and the V segment lost 1 base, leaving 4 bases of the junction unmatched. CDR3 region: CASSLGDRGLYEQFF. The CDR3 coding sequence is TGTGCCAGCAGCTTAGGGGACAGGGGGTTATATGAGCAGTTCTTC.

This clonotype was observed a few times. The chain employs TRBV25-1 and TRBJ2-5, with a weak D call TRBD2 (5 bases). This CDR3 region has 14 residues. Germline V gene data show CDR1 as MGHDK and CDR2 as SYGVNS. The V end was cut by 4 bases, the J end by 2 bases, with 11 bases between. CDR3 DNA: TGTGCCAGCAGTGGGCGGGTCCGTCAAGAGACCCAGTACTTC. Its protein is CASSGRVRQETQYF.

V gene TRBV20-1 combines with J gene TRBJ1-2, with 7 bases lining up with TRBD1. The trim removed 5 bases at V and 3 bases at J, leaving 6 bases unmatched. Germline CDR1 reads DFQATT; CDR2 reads SNEGSKA (reference sequence). The CDR3 is made up of 13 amino acids. The CDR3 region is CSALRTGDYGYTF. In nucleotides, the CDR3 is TGCAGTGCTCTCCGGACAGGCGACTATGGCTACACCTTC.

The chain links TRBV20-1 to TRBJ2-7, with 7 bases aligning to TRBD2. CDR3 length: 13 residues. The V gene's germline CDR1 is DFQATT and CDR2 SNEGSKA (reference sequence). V lost 6 bases and J lost 6; bases outside the gene matches: 11. CDR3 sequence reads: CSAQDLGRGEQYF. In nucleotides, the CDR3 is TGCAGTGCCCAGGACCTGGGGAGGGGCGAGCAGTACTTC.

This rearrangement joins TRBV6-5 to TRBJ2-3; D possibly corresponds to TRBD2 (6 bases). This CDR3 is built from 16 residues. Germline-derived CDR1 and CDR2 are MNHEY and SVGAGI. Trimming cost V 7 bases and J 0 bases, with 17 bases left between them. The CDR3 protein is CASKRLGGVSTDTQYF. The DNA of the CDR3 is TGTGCCAGCAAAAGGTTGGGGGGAGTTAGCACAGATACGCAGTATTTT.

The table lists this clonotype with a count of one. The V and J genes are TRBV4-2 and TRBJ1-4; D is undetermined. The length of the CDR3 is 14 residues. Germline V gene sequence: CDR1 LGHNA, CDR2 YNFKEQ. The ends were cut back, 1 base at V and 13 bases at J, with 16 bases in the middle. CDR3 DNA: TGTGCCAGCAGCCAAGGGGGTCGTTGGGTTGGACTGTTTTTT. It encodes CASSQGGRWVGLFF.

This rearrangement joins TRBV7-2 to TRBJ2-3; a possible D gene is TRBD2 (5 bases). Per germline, CDR1 SGHTA and CDR2 FQGNSA. Between the trimmed V and J ends, which lost 1 base and 4 bases, there was a span of 15 bases. The CDR3 covers 16 residues. DNA of the CDR3: TGTGCCAGCAGCTTAGGGGCTCTAGCATATGCAGATACGCAGTATTTT. Translating gives CASSLGALAYADTQYF.

This rearrangement joins TRBV7-8 to TRBJ2-1; 8 nucleotides line up with TRBD2. Germline lookup yields CDR1 SGHVS and CDR2 FQNEAQ. J was trimmed by 5 bases and V by 5 bases; bases with no gene match: 11. The CDR3 covers 16 residues. The CDR3 reads CASSRPRGAGDNEQFF. The CDR3 DNA is TGTGCCAGCAGCCGCCCCAGGGGAGCGGGGGACAATGAGCAGTTCTTC.

The CDR3 DNA sequence: TGTGCCAGCAGTTTAAGGGACAGTTTGCCCTATGGCTACACCTTC. It encodes CASSLRDSLPYGYTF. V is TRBV12-3 or TRBV12-4 and J is TRBJ1-2, with TRBD1 matching over 7 bases. The CDR3 is made up of 15 amino acids. Trimming removed 2 bases from V and 4 bases from J; junction bases left unmatched: 7.

The rearrangement uses TRBV28 and TRBJ2-3; D is unclear. Germline V gene data show CDR1 as MDHEN and CDR2 as SYDVKM. This CDR3 comprises 16 residues. Trimming shortened V by 6 bases and J by 0 bases, and 16 bases separated the two germline ends. The DNA of the CDR3 is TGTGCCAGCAGACCCTGGGCACCAATTAGCACAGATACGCAGTATTTT. It specifies CASRPWAPISTDTQYF. Together with reference TRBV28 and TRBJ2-3, the CDR3 gives the full variable domain: DVKVTQSSRYLVKRTGEKVFLECVQDMDHENMFWYRQDPGLGLRLIYFSYDVKMKEKGDIPEGYSVSREKKERFSLILESASTNQTSMYLCASRPWAPISTDTQYFGPGTRLTVL.

V gene TRBV27 combines with J gene TRBJ2-7, with D unresolved. V dropped 5 bases and J dropped 2 bases, with 10 bases sitting between them. Germline V CDR1 and CDR2: MNHEY, SMNVEV (reference sequence). This CDR3 has 13 residues. DNA of the CDR3: TGTGCCAGCAGTCCCTACCCCGCCTACGAGCAGTACTTC. Encoded protein: CASSPYPAYEQYF.

The chain carries TRBV24-1 and TRBJ2-3; TRBD2 might be the D (6 bases). The CDR3 is 15 residues long. Germline V gives CDR1 KGHDR, CDR2 SFDVKD. The V gene lost 6 bases and the J gene lost 1 base, with 13 bases spanning the gap. The CDR3 is CATSQRRGRTDTQYF. The CDR3 DNA reads as TGTGCCACCAGTCAGCGGCGGGGTCGCACAGATACGCAGTATTTT.

This clonotype has just a few counts. This chain links TRBV25-1 with TRBJ2-3; 8 nucleotides match TRBD2. The CDR3 is made up of 15 amino acids. V lost 3 bases, J lost 5 bases, and 7 bases stayed unmatched. Per the germline V gene, CDR1 is MGHDK and CDR2 is SYGVNS. In DNA, the CDR3 is TGTGCCAGCAGTGATACGGGGGGGGCGAGAGATACGCAGTATTTT. It yields the protein CASSDTGGARDTQYF.

The chain recombines TRBV14 with TRBJ2-4; 9 nucleotides line up with TRBD1. Trimming removed 3 bases from V and 8 bases from J; junction bases left unmatched: 8. CDR3 length: 15 amino acids. Germline V gives CDR1 SGHDN, CDR2 FVKESK. The CDR3 DNA is TGTGCCAGCAGCCACCTTGGACAGGGGATAGACATTCAGTACTTC. This translates into CASSHLGQGIDIQYF.